This T cell receptor beta chain was observed in a study of T cell repertoires in cytomegalovirus infection (dated by TCRdb to the late 2010s). For the wider study: The HLA type of each donor mattered for the analysis, because public TCR beta signatures pointed to carriage of CMV infection along with the matching HLA type. Overall study outcomes, separate from this receptor: Cumulative frequency of public TCR beta family members discriminated carriers of CMV infection plus the relevant HLA type in this cohort and an independent 352-donor cohort. The ex vivo response was dominated by HLA-C-restricted CMV-specific TCR beta clonotypes, which also provided the single most frequent clonotype in two of eight donors.

This clonotype was counted at least ten times. Its cognate antigen has yet to be identified. The input lacks base qualities; no much larger clone sits a single base away. Sequencing was performed on an Illumina HiSeq 1500. TCRdb trimmed the raw reads at Q25, called clones with MiXCR and kept productive beta chains. Every CDR3 protein is listed once, alongside the most common genes and DNA of its rows. Present in this sample are fewer than 200,000 distinct CDR3 sequences, roughly an eighth of which were seen just once. The ten top clones hold roughly 27% of the sample. V is pruned by 4 bases and J by 9 bases, leaving 9 bases of the junction without a gene match. The CDR3, cysteine through phenylalanine, is 16 amino acids long. This entry keeps only the CDR3 DNA: 48 bases, framed from base 1. The germline V gene yields ENHRY for CDR1 and SYGVKD for CDR2.

The chain couples TRBV10-3 to TRBJ2-1, with 13 junctional bases fitting TRBD2. Specimen: PBMCs. The source is a human donor in good health (CMV status not recorded). Some clones in this sample may be carry-over from other donors' samples. The DNA is TGTGCCATCAGTGTTAATGGACTAGCGGGAGTTATTGAGCAGTTCTTC. The encoded protein is CAISVNGLAGVIEQFF.